The rows below give T cell receptor beta chains drawn from one sample of a study of cytomegalovirus exposure and HLA in healthy donors. Libraries were prepared by immunoSEQ multiplex PCR; TCRdb keeps only in-frame clonotypes and omits some of them. This sample has some 140,000 clones, with 60% to 75% found just once. Specimen: PBMCs. These receptors originate from a man aged 18 to 29 in good health and CMV-seronegative. CDR3s include the opening cysteine and the closing phenylalanine or tryptophan. The order of the fields is D gene, V gene, clone size, CDR3 length, J gene, CDR3 DNA, CDR3 protein. The D gene is left open where the match is weak. Size is stated for part of the rows, as once, few or many counts, or as a class when the clone is expanded.

>TRBD2|TRBV6-1|NA|16|TRBJ2-3
TGTGCCAGCAGTGAATACGGGGAGGGAGTAGCAGATACGCAGTATTTT
CASSEYGEGVADTQYF
>NA|TRBV11-2|NA|18|TRBJ1-2
TGTGCCAGCAGCTATCATTCCGGACGAGGGCCCAGTAACTCTGGCTACACCTTC
CASSYHSGRGPSNSGYTF
>NA|TRBV27|NA|14|TRBJ1-5
TGTGCCAGCAGCCCACTTCGCCTCCATCAGCCCCAGCATTTT
CASSPLRLHQPQHF
>NA|TRBV4-1|NA|15|TRBJ1-1
TGCGCCAGCAGCCCGACAGAACTCCTAAACACTGAAGCTTTCTTT
CASSPTELLNTEAFF
>NA|TRBV19|NA|15|TRBJ1-3
TGTGCCAGTAGTTCTTATGCGGGGTCTGGAAACACCATATATTTT
CASSSYAGSGNTIYF
>NA|TRBV10-3|NA|16|TRBJ2-3
TGTGCCATCAGCGATGCAGGGGCTGAGTCCACAGATACGCAGTATTTT
CAISDAGAESTDTQYF
>TRBD2|TRBV13|NA|14|TRBJ2-3
TGTGCCAGCAGGTATTTCGCTAGCGGTGATACGCAGTATTTT
CASRYFASGDTQYF
>NA|TRBV7-2|NA|14|TRBJ1-6
TGTGCCAGCAGCTTACTGGGAGTAAATTCACCCCTCCACTTT
CASSLLGVNSPLHF
>NA|TRBV5-4|few|14|TRBJ1-4
TGTGCCAGCAGCACCGGAGGACAGATTGAAAAACTGTTTTTT
CASSTGGQIEKLFF
>NA|TRBV6-1|once|15|TRBJ1-4
TGTGCCAGCGCAACTTCTGGACAGCTTAATGAAAAACTGTTTTTT
CASATSGQLNEKLFF
>NA|TRBV4-1|NA|17|TRBJ1-5
TGCGCCAGCAGCCAGTTTTTTCCCACGGCGGGCAATCAGCCCCAGCATTTT
CASSQFFPTAGNQPQHF
>NA|TRBV9|NA|15|TRBJ2-1
TGTGCCAGCAGCGTAGTTCCAGGGGCGGTTAATGAGCAGTTCTTC
CASSVVPGAVNEQFF
>NA|TRBV7-9|few|13|TRBJ1-1
TGTGCCAGCAGCTTAGATCCGGGATCCGAAGCTTTCTTT
CASSLDPGSEAFF
>NA|TRBV5-6|few|13|TRBJ1-5
TGTGCCAGCAGCTGGGGGGGGCATCAGCCCCAGCATTTT
CASSWGGHQPQHF
>NA|TRBV7-2|NA|15|TRBJ2-3
TGTGCCAGCACCCTTCGGAGGCTGCGCACAGATACGCAGTATTTT
CASTLRRLRTDTQYF
>TRBD2|TRBV7-6|few|17|TRBJ2-1
TGTGCCAGCAGCTTAGCGGGGGGGACTAGCGGGTACAATGAGCAGTTCTTC
CASSLAGGTSGYNEQFF
>TRBD1|TRBV28|NA|14|TRBJ2-3
TGTGCCAGCAGCCACGGACAGGGTTCAGATACGCAGTATTTT
CASSHGQGSDTQYF